The 21 T cell receptor beta chains below come from one sample, sequenced in a study of T cells in Graves' hyperthyroidism and ophthalmopathy. Amplification targeted TCR beta CDR3 regions from RNA transcripts. The TCR CDR3 first-round RT-PCR relied on the HTBI primer set. One entry per CDR3 protein results from TCRdb running MiXCR on the multiplex PCR reads. The sample carries about 770,000 distinct CDR3 sequences, roughly a sixth recorded once. Sequencing used blood. The receptors shown here come from a woman aged 45-59 years with Graves' hyperthyroidism that later progressed to Graves' ophthalmopathy.

This clonotype was picked up many times. V and J are TRBV6-1 and TRBJ2-1, with TRBD2 matching over 8 bases. CDR3 length: 14 residues. J gave up 5 bases and V 5 bases, and 5 bases lay outside the gene matches. Germline-derived CDR1 and CDR2 are MNHNS and SASEGT. The CDR3 protein is CASSTAGANNEQFF. In DNA form, the CDR3 reads TGTGCCAGCAGTACAGCGGGGGCAAACAATGAGCAGTTCTTC.

J is TRBJ2-3 and V is TRBV20-1, with 10 positions matching TRBD2. The CDR3 runs 17 residues. Germline CDR1 and CDR2: DFQATT and SNEGSKA (reference sequence). Unmatched junction bases numbered 9, after V lost 2 bases and J lost 1 base. The CDR3 region has the DNA TGCAGTGCTAGAATGGCTAGCGGGGGTTTGGGCACAGATACGCAGTATTTT. As protein: CSARMASGGLGTDTQYF.

This chain joins TRBV20-1 and TRBJ2-1; TRBD2 aligns across 16 bases. V was pared by 0 bases and J by 9 bases, with 5 bases of the junction left unmatched. The CDR3 contains 16 residues. The germline V gene encodes CDR1 DFQATT and CDR2 SNEGSKA (reference sequence). The DNA of the CDR3 is TGCAGTGCTAGAGATGGGACTAGCGGGGGGGTAGGTGAGCAGTTCTTC. Amino acid sequence: CSARDGTSGGVGEQFF.

This sequence joins TRBV20-1 and TRBJ2-1; D is unresolved. The germline V and J ends were trimmed by 1 base and 0 bases, with 13 bases remaining between them. Looked up from germline, CDR1 is DFQATT and CDR2 is SNEGSKA (reference sequence). CDR3 size: 16 residues. CDR3 sequence (DNA): TGCAGTGCTAGAGTTGTCGGCAGGAGCTCCTACAATGAGCAGTTCTTC. Its protein product is CSARVVGRSSYNEQFF.

The genes are TRBV19 and TRBJ2-5; 8 nucleotides align to TRBD1. The germline V gene encodes CDR1 LNHDA and CDR2 SQIVND (reference sequence). Trimming removed 7 bases from V and 10 bases from J; junction bases left unmatched: 2. This CDR3 has 10 amino acids. The CDR3 DNA is TGTGCCAGTATCACAGGGGGCCAGTACTTC. This sequence encodes CASITGGQYF.

The sample holds many counts of this clonotype. V usage is TRBV11-2 and J usage is TRBJ1-2; D gene uncertain. The CDR3 totals 14 residues. Per the germline V gene, CDR1 is SGHAT and CDR2 is FQNNGV. V lost 5 bases and J 4 bases, leaving 14 bases between the germline ends. CDR3 region: CASSISGVSYGYTF. The CDR3 nucleotides are TGTGCCAGCAGCATTTCCGGGGTCTCCTATGGCTACACCTTC. Variable domain in full (rest from reference TRBV11-2 and TRBJ1-2): EAGVAQSPRYKIIEKRQSVAFWCNPISGHATLYWYQQILGQGPKLLIQFQNNGVVDDSQLPKDRFSAERLKGVDSTLKIQPAKLEDSAVYLCASSISGVSYGYTFGSGTRLTVV.

This clonotype was detected only a few times. The chain uses TRBV5-5 and TRBJ2-1; possibly TRBD1 for D (6 bases). Germline V gives CDR1 SGHKS, CDR2 YYEKEE (reference sequence). The CDR3 spans 15 residues. Trimming removed 0 bases at V and 5 bases at J, with 12 bases between. The CDR3 nucleotides read TGTGCCAGCAGCTTGGATACAGGGTCCCACAATGAGCAGTTCTTC. Its translation: CASSLDTGSHNEQFF.

The chain recombines TRBV12-3 or TRBV12-4 with TRBJ1-2; the match to TRBD1 covers 7 bases. The CDR3 totals 13 residues. V shed 8 bases, J shed 5 bases, and the junction held 8 bases outside the gene matches. CDR3 nucleotides: TGTGCCAGCGGCTATACAGGGGCTTATGGCTACACCTTC. Its translation: CASGYTGAYGYTF.

The chain links TRBV20-1 to TRBJ1-2; the D gene is possibly TRBD1 (6 bases). Trimming took off 6 bases at V and 7 bases at J, with 18 bases between the two ends. In germline, CDR1 is DFQATT, CDR2 SNEGSKA (reference sequence). The CDR3 is 13 residues long. The CDR3 reads CSASYREPGGYTF. CDR3 sequence (DNA): TGCAGTGCAAGTTACAGGGAACCAGGTGGCTACACCTTC.

This clonotype was detected only a few times. The genes are TRBV3-1 and TRBJ1-4; 10 positions agree with TRBD1. CDR1 and CDR2 from the germline V gene are LGHDT and YNNKEL (reference sequence). The V and J ends lost 4 bases and 2 bases, in that order; junction bases with no gene match: 4. CDR3 length: 16 amino acids. Written as DNA, the CDR3 is TGTGCCAGCAGCCGTCGACAGGGGGCTACTAATGAAAAACTGTTTTTT. This codes for CASSRRQGATNEKLFF.

This clonotype was observed at least ten times. DNA for the CDR3: TGTGCCAGCAGCTTACTAGCGGGGTGGACAGATACGCAGTATTTT. It translates to CASSLLAGWTDTQYF. The chain couples TRBV11-1 to TRBJ2-3, with TRBD2 matching over 9 bases. J was trimmed by 3 bases and V by 2 bases; bases with no gene match: 3. Per the germline V gene, CDR1 is SGHAT and CDR2 is FQDESV (reference sequence). The CDR3 spans 15 residues. Filled out from reference TRBV11-1 and TRBJ2-3, the complete variable domain reads EAEVAQSPRYKITEKSQAVAFWCDPISGHATLYWYRQILGQGPELLVQFQDESVVDDSQLPKDRFSAERLKGVDSTLKIQPAELGDSAMYLCASSLLAGWTDTQYFGPGTRLTVL.

In its sample, this clonotype was seen many times. The chain uses TRBV9 and TRBJ1-2, with 10 positions matching TRBD1. The CDR3 is 14 amino acids. Losses at the gene ends were 5 bases for V and 2 bases for J; bases not matched to a gene: 3. Germline lookup yields CDR1 SGDLS and CDR2 YYNGEE. This chain's CDR3 is CASRETGGNYGYTF. CDR3 nucleotides: TGTGCCAGCAGGGAGACAGGGGGCAACTATGGCTACACCTTC. Supplemented by reference TRBV9 and TRBJ1-2, the full variable domain reads DSGVTQTPKHLITATGQRVTLRCSPRSGDLSVYWYQQSLDQGLQFLIQYYNGEERAKGNILERFSAQQFPDLHSELNLSSLELGDSALYFCASRETGGNYGYTFGSGTRLTVV.

This clonotype was recorded many times. The rearrangement uses TRBV11-2 and TRBJ2-5; 8 nucleotides line up with TRBD2. CDR3 length: 16 residues. Germline V gene sequence: CDR1 SGHAT, CDR2 FQNNGV. V trimming: 6 bases; J trimming: 4 bases; junction bases outside the gene matches: 13. This chain's CDR3 is CASSSLFGGARETQYF. CDR3 nucleotide sequence: TGTGCCAGCAGTTCCCTCTTCGGGGGGGCCAGAGAGACCCAGTACTTC.

The chain has TRBV18 and TRBJ1-2, with TRBD1 identical over 10 bases. This CDR3 region has 15 residues. The germline V gene encodes CDR1 KGHSH and CDR2 LQKENI. J gave up 3 bases and V 3 bases, and 4 bases lay outside the gene matches. CDR3 in amino acids: CASSPGTGAYYGYTF. The CDR3 DNA reads TGTGCCAGCTCACCCGGGACAGGGGCGTACTATGGCTACACCTTC.

This chain joins TRBV6-6 and TRBJ1-3; D may be TRBD1 (5 bases). This CDR3 contains 17 residues. V dropped 2 bases and J dropped 1 base, with 15 bases sitting between them. Per germline, CDR1 MNHNY and CDR2 SVGAGI (reference sequence). CDR3 in amino acids: CASSYTGTGPSGNTIYF. The DNA of the CDR3 is TGTGCCAGCAGTTACACCGGGACGGGGCCTTCTGGAAACACCATATATTTT.

This clonotype showed up many times. The chain is built from TRBV20-1 and TRBJ2-7; D remains unclear. The CDR3 is made up of 11 amino acids. V was trimmed by 7 bases and J by 0 bases, leaving 7 bases between them. CDR1 DFQATT and CDR2 SNEGSKA come from the germline V gene (reference sequence). CDR3 sequence (DNA): TGCAGTGTTCCGAGCTCCTACGAGCAGTACTTC. Translating it yields CSVPSSYEQYF.

To note about this clonotype: This could be a read error, since a much larger clone is one nucleotide away. This chain links TRBV7-9 with TRBJ1-1; 7 bases match TRBD1. Per germline, CDR1 SEHNR and CDR2 FQNEAQ (reference sequence). There are 13 residues in the CDR3. The CDR3 region has the DNA TGTGCCAGCAGCCGTGGGACAGAAACGGAGGCTCTCTTT. The encoded protein is CASSRGTETEALF. Full variable domain (outside the CDR3, taken from reference TRBV7-9 and TRBJ1-1): DTGVSQNPRHKITKRGQNVTFRCDPISEHNRLYWYRQTLGQGPEFLTYFQNEAQLEKSRLLSDRFSAERPKGSFSTLEIQRTEQGDSAMYLCASSRGTETEALFGQGTRLTVV.

This clonotype was counted many times. The chain joins TRBV3-1 to TRBJ2-1, with 7 bases aligning to TRBD1. V shed 4 bases and J 6 bases; nucleotides not matched to a gene: 9. CDR1 is LGHDT, CDR2 YNNKEL, per germline (reference sequence). This CDR3 spans 15 amino acids. DNA of the CDR3: TGTGCCAGCAGCCCCCAGGACAGGACACTCAATGAGCAGTTCTTC. Protein product: CASSPQDRTLNEQFF.

The CDR3 nucleotides are TGCGCCAGCAGCTTGGAGCAGAGCTCCTACAATGAGCAGTTCTTC. It encodes CASSLEQSSYNEQFF. The V gene is TRBV5-1, the J gene TRBJ2-1, with D hard to call. The CDR3 sequence is 15 residues long. V was shortened by 0 bases and J by 0 bases, with 7 bases between the two germline ends. Germline values: CDR1 SGHRS, CDR2 YFSETQ. The variable domain in full, with the rest retrieved from reference TRBV5-1 and TRBJ2-1, is KAGVTQTPRYLIKTRGQQVTLSCSPISGHRSVSWYQQTPGQGLQFLFEYFSETQRNKGNFPGRFSGRQFSNSRSEMNVSTLELGDSALYLCASSLEQSSYNEQFFGPGTRLTVL.

This chain connects TRBV10-3 to TRBJ2-7; 8 bases match TRBD1. The length of the CDR3 is 16 residues. Germline-derived CDR1 and CDR2 are ENHRY and SYGVKD. Trimming removed 3 bases from V and 5 bases from J; junction bases left unmatched: 12. CDR3 sequence: CAISDGFEDRGHEQYF. CDR3 in DNA: TGTGCCATCAGTGATGGGTTTGAAGACAGGGGCCACGAGCAGTACTTC.

V usage is TRBV20-1 and J usage is TRBJ2-5; 12 positions match TRBD2. The CDR3 covers 17 residues. Trimming cost V 4 bases and J 2 bases; bases outside gene matches: 11. Germline lookup yields CDR1 DFQATT and CDR2 SNEGSKA (reference sequence). This chain's CDR3 is CSATFPSGGAGQETQYF. The CDR3 bases are TGCAGTGCTACTTTCCCTAGCGGGGGGGCAGGGCAAGAGACCCAGTACTTC.